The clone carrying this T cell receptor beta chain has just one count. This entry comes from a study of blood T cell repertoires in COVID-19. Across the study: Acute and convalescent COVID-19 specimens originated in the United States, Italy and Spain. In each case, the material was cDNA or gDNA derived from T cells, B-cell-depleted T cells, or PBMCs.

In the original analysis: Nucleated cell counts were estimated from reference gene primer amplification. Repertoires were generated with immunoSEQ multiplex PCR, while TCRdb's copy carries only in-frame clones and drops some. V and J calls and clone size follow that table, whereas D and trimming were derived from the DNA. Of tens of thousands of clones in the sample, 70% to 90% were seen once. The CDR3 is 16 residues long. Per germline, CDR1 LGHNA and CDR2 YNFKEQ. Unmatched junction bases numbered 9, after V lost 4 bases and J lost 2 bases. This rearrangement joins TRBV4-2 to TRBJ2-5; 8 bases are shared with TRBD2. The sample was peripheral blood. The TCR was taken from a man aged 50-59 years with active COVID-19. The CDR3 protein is CASSLNRLAPQETQYF. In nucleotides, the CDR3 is TGTGCCAGCAGCCTCAACAGACTAGCGCCTCAAGAGACCCAGTACTTC.